Sequencing of this TCR beta chain was carried out in a study of cytomegalovirus exposure and HLA in healthy donors. Findings and caveats of the study: Several of the most significant clusters appeared, in a later analysis, to be linked to common viral pathogens.

60 Vbeta and 13 Jbeta primers were used in PCR. As handled by the study authors: A follow-up analysis tallied 60 million to 85 million unique TCR beta chains, roughly 11 million shared. Assay: immunoSEQ multiplex PCR; the TCRdb copy retains only in-frame clones and omits some. D and trimming were read from the DNA, whereas the V and J calls and clone size are those reported in that table. Counted here are about 100,000 clones, 65% occurring once; the ten biggest clones make up 3% to 4%. J lost 4 bases, V lost 5 bases, and 8 bases had no gene match. The CDR3 loop spans 15 amino acids. The germline gives CDR1 ENHRY, CDR2 SYGVKD. For this clone: Its cognate antigen is unknown.

The TCR comes from a man younger than 45 in good health and CMV-seropositive. Specimen: PBMCs. This chain connects TRBV10-3 to TRBJ2-5, with 9 nucleotides matching TRBD1. CDR3 in amino acids: CAISNLTGQGETQYF. As DNA, the CDR3 is TGTGCCATCAGTAACCTTACGGGACAGGGAGAGACCCAGTACTTC.